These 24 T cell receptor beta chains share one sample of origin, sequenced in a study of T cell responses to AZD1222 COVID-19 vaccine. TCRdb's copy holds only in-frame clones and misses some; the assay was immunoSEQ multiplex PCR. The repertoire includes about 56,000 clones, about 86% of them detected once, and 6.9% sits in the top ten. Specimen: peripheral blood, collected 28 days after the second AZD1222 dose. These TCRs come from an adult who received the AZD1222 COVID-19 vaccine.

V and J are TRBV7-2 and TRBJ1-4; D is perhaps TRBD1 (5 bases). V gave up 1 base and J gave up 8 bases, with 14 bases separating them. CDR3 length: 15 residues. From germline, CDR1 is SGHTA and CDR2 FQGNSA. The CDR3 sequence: CASSLVGAEGEKLFF. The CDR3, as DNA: TGTGCCAGCAGCTTAGTCGGGGCAGAAGGGGAAAAACTGTTTTTT. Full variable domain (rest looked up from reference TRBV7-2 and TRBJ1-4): GAGVSQSPSNKVTEKGKDVELRCDPISGHTALYWYRQSLGQGLEFLIYFQGNSAPDKSGLPSDRFSAERTGGSVSTLTIQRTQQEDSAVYLCASSLVGAEGEKLFFGSGTQLSVL.

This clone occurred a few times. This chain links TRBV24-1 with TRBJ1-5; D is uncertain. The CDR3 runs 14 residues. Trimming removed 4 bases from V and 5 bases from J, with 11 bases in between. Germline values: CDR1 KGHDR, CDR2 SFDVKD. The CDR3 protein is CATSEAWGDQPQHF. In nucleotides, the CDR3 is TGTGCCACCAGTGAAGCATGGGGAGATCAGCCCCAGCATTTT.

In DNA, the CDR3 is TGTGCCAGCAGCAGGGAAGGGTTCGATGAGCAGTTCTTC. It yields the protein CASSREGFDEQFF. The chain carries TRBV5-6 and TRBJ2-1; D unclear. V lost 4 bases and J lost 8, with 13 bases in between. This CDR3 spans 13 amino acids. CDR1 and CDR2 (germline): SGHDT, YYEEEE.

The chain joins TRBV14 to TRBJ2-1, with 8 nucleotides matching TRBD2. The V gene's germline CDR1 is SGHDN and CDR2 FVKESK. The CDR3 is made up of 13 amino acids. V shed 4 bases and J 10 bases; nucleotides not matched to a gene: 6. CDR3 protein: CASSPLAGREQFF. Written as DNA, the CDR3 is TGTGCCAGCAGCCCCTTAGCGGGGAGGGAGCAGTTCTTC.

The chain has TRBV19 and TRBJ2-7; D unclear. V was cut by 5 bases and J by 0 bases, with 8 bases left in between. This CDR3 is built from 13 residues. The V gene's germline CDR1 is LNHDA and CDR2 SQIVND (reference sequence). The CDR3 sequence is CASSSEASYEQYF. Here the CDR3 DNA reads TGTGCCAGTAGTTCCGAGGCCTCCTACGAGCAGTACTTC.

CDR3 bases: TGTGCCAGCAGTGACGTAGGACCGGGACTAGCGGGACGGGAGACCCAGTACTTC. As protein: CASSDVGPGLAGRETQYF. The chain carries TRBV6-4 and TRBJ2-5, with 13 nucleotides matching TRBD2. V was clipped by 2 bases and J by 5 bases; unmatched bases: 11. The CDR3 is 18 amino acids. The germline CDR1 and CDR2 sequences are MRHNA and SNTAGT.

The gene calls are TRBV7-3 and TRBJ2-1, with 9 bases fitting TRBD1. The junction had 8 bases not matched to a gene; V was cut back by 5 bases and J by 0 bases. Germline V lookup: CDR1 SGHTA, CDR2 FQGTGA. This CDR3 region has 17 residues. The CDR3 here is CASSPIGQGSSYNEQFF. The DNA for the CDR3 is TGTGCCAGCAGCCCTATTGGACAGGGGAGCTCCTACAATGAGCAGTTCTTC.

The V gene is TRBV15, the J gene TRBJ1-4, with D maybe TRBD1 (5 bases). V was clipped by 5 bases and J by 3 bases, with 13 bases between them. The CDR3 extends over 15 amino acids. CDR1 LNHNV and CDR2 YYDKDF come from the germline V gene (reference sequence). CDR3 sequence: CATSGVRAPNEKLFF. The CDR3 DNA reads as TGTGCCACCAGCGGGGTCAGGGCTCCTAATGAAAAACTGTTTTTT.

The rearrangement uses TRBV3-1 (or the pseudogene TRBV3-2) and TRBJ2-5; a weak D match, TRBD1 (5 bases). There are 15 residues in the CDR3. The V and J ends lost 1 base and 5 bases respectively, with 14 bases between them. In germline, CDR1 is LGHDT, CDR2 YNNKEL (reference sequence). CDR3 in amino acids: CASSQGPLGVETQYF. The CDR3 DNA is TGTGCCAGCAGCCAAGGCCCCCTAGGGGTCGAGACCCAGTACTTC.

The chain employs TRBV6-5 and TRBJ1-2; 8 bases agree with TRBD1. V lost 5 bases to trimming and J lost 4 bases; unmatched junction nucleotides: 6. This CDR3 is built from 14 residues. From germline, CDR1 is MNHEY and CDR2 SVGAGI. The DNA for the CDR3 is TGTGCCAGCAGTCAGGACAGGGCTTTCTATGGCTACACCTTC. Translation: CASSQDRAFYGYTF.

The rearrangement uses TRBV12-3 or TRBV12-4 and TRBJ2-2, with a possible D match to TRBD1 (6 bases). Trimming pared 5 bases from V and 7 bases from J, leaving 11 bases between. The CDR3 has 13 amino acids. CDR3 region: CASSLKTGGELFF. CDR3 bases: TGTGCCAGCAGTCTGAAGACAGGCGGGGAGCTGTTTTTT.

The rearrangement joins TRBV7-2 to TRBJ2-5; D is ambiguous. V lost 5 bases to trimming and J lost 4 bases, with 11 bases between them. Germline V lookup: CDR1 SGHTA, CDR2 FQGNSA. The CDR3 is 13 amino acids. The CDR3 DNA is TGTGCCAGCAGCCCCCGAAGTGGAGAGACCCAGTACTTC. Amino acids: CASSPRSGETQYF.

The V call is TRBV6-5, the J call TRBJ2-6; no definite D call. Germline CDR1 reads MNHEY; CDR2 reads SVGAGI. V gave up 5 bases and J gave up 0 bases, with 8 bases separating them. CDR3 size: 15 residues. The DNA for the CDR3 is TGTGCCAGCAGTACCCATGGCTCTGGGGCCAACGTCCTGACTTTC. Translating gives CASSTHGSGANVLTF.

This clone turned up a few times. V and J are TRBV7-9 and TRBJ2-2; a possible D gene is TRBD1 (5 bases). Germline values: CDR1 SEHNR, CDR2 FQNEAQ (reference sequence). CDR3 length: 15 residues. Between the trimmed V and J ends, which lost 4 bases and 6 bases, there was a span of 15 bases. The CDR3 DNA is TGTGCCAGCAGCTCGCCGATGCAGGGTCCCGGGGAGCTGTTTTTT. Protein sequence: CASSSPMQGPGELFF.

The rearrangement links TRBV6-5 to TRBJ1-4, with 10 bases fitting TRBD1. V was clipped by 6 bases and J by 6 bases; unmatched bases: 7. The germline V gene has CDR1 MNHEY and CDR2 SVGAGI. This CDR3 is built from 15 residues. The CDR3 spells CASRGTGVSDEKLFF. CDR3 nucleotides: TGTGCCAGCAGAGGGACAGGGGTATCGGATGAAAAACTGTTTTTT.

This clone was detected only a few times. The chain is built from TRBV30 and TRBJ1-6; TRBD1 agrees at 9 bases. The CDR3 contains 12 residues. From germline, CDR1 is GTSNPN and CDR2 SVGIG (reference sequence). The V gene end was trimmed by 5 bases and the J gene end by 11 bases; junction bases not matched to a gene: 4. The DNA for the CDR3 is TGTGCCTGGGGGACAGGGACCCCACCCCTCCACTTT. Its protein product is CAWGTGTPPLHF.

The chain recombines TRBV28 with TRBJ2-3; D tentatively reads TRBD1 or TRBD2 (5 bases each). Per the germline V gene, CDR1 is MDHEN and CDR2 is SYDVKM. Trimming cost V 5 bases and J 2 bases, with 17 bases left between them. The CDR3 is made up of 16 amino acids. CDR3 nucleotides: TGTGCCAGCAGTGCCTTGAGGGGAAGAAACACAGATACGCAGTATTTT. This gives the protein CASSALRGRNTDTQYF.

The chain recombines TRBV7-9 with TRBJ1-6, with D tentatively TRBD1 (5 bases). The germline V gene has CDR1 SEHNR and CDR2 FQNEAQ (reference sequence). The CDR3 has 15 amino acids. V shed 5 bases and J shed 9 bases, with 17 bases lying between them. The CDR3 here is CASSLSGEGSSPLHF. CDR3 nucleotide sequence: TGTGCCAGCAGCCTCTCGGGGGAAGGCAGTTCACCCCTCCACTTT.

The CDR3 here is CASSPRVDRGNGYTF. In DNA form, the CDR3 reads TGCGCCAGCAGCCCACGAGTGGACAGGGGAAATGGCTACACCTTC. V gene TRBV5-1 combines with J gene TRBJ1-2, with 9 bases fitting TRBD1. This CDR3 contains 15 residues. Trimming took 4 bases from V and 6 from J; bases not matched to a gene: 10. Per germline, CDR1 SGHRS and CDR2 YFSETQ. Full variable domain (missing parts from reference TRBV5-1 and TRBJ1-2): KAGVTQTPRYLIKTRGQQVTLSCSPISGHRSVSWYQQTPGQGLQFLFEYFSETQRNKGNFPGRFSGRQFSNSRSEMNVSTLELGDSALYLCASSPRVDRGNGYTFGSGTRLTVV.

CDR3 DNA: TGTGCCAGCAGCTTAGAAGGGTTTACCTACGAGCAGTACTTC. This codes for CASSLEGFTYEQYF. The J gene is TRBJ2-7, the V gene TRBV7-2; D ambiguous. Trimming pared 1 base from V and 2 bases from J, leaving 9 bases between. Germline V gene data show CDR1 as SGHTA and CDR2 as FQGNSA. This CDR3 is 14 amino acids long.

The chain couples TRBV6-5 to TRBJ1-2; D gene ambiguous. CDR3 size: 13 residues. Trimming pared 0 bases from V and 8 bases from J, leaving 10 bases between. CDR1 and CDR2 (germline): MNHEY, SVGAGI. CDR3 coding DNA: TGTGCCAGCAGTTACTCGAGGCAGGAGGGCTACACCTTC. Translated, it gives CASSYSRQEGYTF.

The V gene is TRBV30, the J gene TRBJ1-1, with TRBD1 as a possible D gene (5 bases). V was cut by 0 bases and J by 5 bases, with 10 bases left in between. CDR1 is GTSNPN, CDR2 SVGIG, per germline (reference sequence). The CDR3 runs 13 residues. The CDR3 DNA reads TGTGCCTGGAGTGTGGCGGAGGGGACTGAAGCTTTCTTT. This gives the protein CAWSVAEGTEAFF.

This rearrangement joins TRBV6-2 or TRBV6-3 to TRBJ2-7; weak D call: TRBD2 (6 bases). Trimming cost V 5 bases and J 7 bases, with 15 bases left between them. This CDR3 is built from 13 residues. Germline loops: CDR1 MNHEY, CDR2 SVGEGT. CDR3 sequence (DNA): TGTGCCAGCAGTGACGGGGGTTCTTTGGAGCAGTACTTC. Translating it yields CASSDGGSLEQYF.

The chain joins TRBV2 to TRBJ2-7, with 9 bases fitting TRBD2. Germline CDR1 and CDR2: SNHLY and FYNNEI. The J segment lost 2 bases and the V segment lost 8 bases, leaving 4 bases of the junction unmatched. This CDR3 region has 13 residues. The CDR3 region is CASAGGLTYEQYF. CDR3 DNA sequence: TGTGCCAGCGCGGGAGGGTTGACCTACGAGCAGTACTTC.